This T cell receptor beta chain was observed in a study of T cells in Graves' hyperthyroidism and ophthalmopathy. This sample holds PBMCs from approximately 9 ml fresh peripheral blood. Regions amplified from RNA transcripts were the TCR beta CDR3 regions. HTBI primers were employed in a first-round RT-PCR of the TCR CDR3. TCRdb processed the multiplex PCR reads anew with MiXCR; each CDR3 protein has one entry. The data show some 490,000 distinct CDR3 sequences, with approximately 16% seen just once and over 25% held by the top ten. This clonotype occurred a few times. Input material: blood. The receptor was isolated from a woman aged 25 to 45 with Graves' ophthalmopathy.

This CDR3 reads CAISEGGWGQEQYF. CDR3 DNA sequence: TGTGCCATCAGTGAGGGGGGGTGGGGACAGGAGCAGTACTTC. J is TRBJ2-7 and V is TRBV10-3; tentatively, D is TRBD1 (7 bases). Deletions cut 2 bases from V and 7 bases from J, with 15 bases between. Germline CDR1 reads ENHRY; CDR2 reads SYGVKD. There are 14 residues in the CDR3.